The next 20 T cell receptor beta chains were all read from a single sample in a study of cytomegalovirus exposure and HLA in healthy donors. Clones were read by immunoSEQ multiplex PCR, and TCRdb kept only the in-frame ones, dropping some. Here the sample spans over 70,000 clones, roughly 94% being singletons. Sequencing used PBMCs. These receptors all stem from a woman between 18 and 30 years old in good health and CMV-seronegative.

The chain couples TRBV21-1 to TRBJ1-5. TRBV21-1 is a listed pseudogene. The CDR3 spans 18 residues. This chain's CDR3 is CASSAERAGALCNQPQHF. The CDR3 nucleotides are TGTGCCAGCAGCGCAGAGAGGGCGGGGGCTTTGTGCAATCAGCCCCAGCATTTT.

The genes are TRBV1 and TRBJ1-6; the table gives TRBD1 as D, unverified against the DNA. TRBV1 is assigned pseudogene status. The CDR3 contains 16 residues. CDR3 nucleotide sequence: TGCACCAGCAGCCAAGAGACCCAGGGGACGAATTCACCCCTCCACTTT. Protein product: CTSSQETQGTNSPLHF.

The chain recombines TRBV11-2 with TRBJ2-1, with 8 nucleotides matching TRBD1. CDR3 size: 13 residues. The germline V gene encodes CDR1 SGHAT and CDR2 FQNNGV. V lost 5 bases to trimming and J lost 6 bases; unmatched junction nucleotides: 3. CDR3 amino acids: CASSLTGVNEQFF. The CDR3 bases are TGTGCCAGCAGCCTGACAGGGGTCAATGAGCAGTTCTTC.

The chain combines TRBV4-1 with TRBJ1-1; the D is unclear. CDR1 is MGHRA, CDR2 YSYEKL, per germline. V lost 1 base to trimming and J lost 1 base, with 10 bases between them. The CDR3 spans 15 residues. The CDR3 is CASSQGGYRNTEAFF. The CDR3 DNA is TGCGCCAGCAGCCAAGGCGGGTACAGGAACACTGAAGCTTTCTTT.

The rearrangement joins TRBV19 to TRBJ2-1, with 12 bases aligning to TRBD2. The V segment lost 5 bases and the J segment 2 bases; nucleotides outside the gene matches: 7. This CDR3 has 17 residues. CDR1 LNHDA and CDR2 SQIVND come from the germline V gene (reference sequence). The CDR3 loop reads CASSPQLAGGPYNEQFF. The CDR3 DNA follows: TGTGCCAGTAGTCCCCAACTAGCGGGGGGCCCCTACAATGAGCAGTTCTTC. Full variable domain (rest looked up from reference TRBV19 and TRBJ2-1): DGGITQSPKYLFRKEGQNVTLSCEQNLNHDAMYWYRQDPGQGLRLIYYSQIVNDFQKGDIAEGYSVSREKKESFPLTVTSAQKNPTAFYLCASSPQLAGGPYNEQFFGPGTRLTVL.

The chain combines TRBV29-1 with TRBJ1-1, with D possibly matching TRBD1 (6 bases). The CDR3 has 14 residues. The V end was cut by 5 bases, the J end by 3 bases, with 16 bases between. CDR1 SQVTM and CDR2 ANQGSEA come from the germline V gene. This CDR3 reads CSVRTTGLDTEAFF. The CDR3 region has the DNA TGCAGCGTTCGTACTACAGGGTTGGACACTGAAGCTTTCTTT.

This chain connects TRBV4-3 to TRBJ2-2; D gene unclear. V lost 0 bases, J lost 2 bases, and 10 bases lay in between. This CDR3 comprises 16 residues. Looked up from germline, CDR1 is LGHNA and CDR2 is YSLEER. The DNA for the CDR3 is TGCGCCAGCAGCCAAGACAGAGGATTAAACACCGGGGAGCTGTTTTTT. It codes for CASSQDRGLNTGELFF.

This sequence joins TRBV28 and TRBJ1-2, with D possibly matching TRBD1 (6 bases). Germline CDR1 and CDR2: MDHEN and SYDVKM. V was pared by 3 bases and J by 0 bases, with 14 bases between. The length of the CDR3 is 16 residues. The CDR3 reads CASSFPTGDTNYGYTF. The CDR3 bases are TGTGCCAGCAGTTTCCCGACAGGCGATACTAACTATGGCTACACCTTC.

This clone was detected a few times. The chain couples TRBV2 to TRBJ2-5; TRBD1 might be the D (6 bases). This CDR3 is built from 13 residues. Germline CDR1 SNHLY, CDR2 FYNNEI. Trimming cost V 7 bases and J 4 bases, with 13 bases left between them. CDR3 nucleotides: TGTGCCAGCAAATGGACAGTGGGAGAGACCCAGTACTTC. Amino acids: CASKWTVGETQYF.

This chain links TRBV7-5 with TRBJ2-7; TRBD1, the table's D call, lacks a check against the DNA. TRBV7-5 is designated a pseudogene. The CDR3 has 15 residues. The CDR3 DNA reads as TGTGTCAGAAGCCTACGGCAGGGGCGAACCTACGAGCAGTACTTC. Translating it yields CVRSLRQGRTYEQYF.

The gene calls are TRBV6-1 and TRBJ2-7; 7 bases are shared with TRBD1. The CDR3 loop spans 15 amino acids. Germline values: CDR1 MNHNS, CDR2 SASEGT. With 1 base clipped from V and 2 bases from J, the junction kept 5 bases outside the gene matches. CDR3 coding DNA: TGTGCCAGCAGTGAAGAGGAAGGGGGCGCCTACGAGCAGTACTTC. It yields the protein CASSEEEGGAYEQYF.

The chain links TRBV11-2 to TRBJ2-6; no reliable D call. The CDR3 consists of 14 residues. Germline CDR1 SGHAT, CDR2 FQNNGV. Trimming removed 5 bases at V and 2 bases at J, with 7 bases between. The CDR3 region has the DNA TGTGCCAGCAGCCTAGGGCCTGGGGCCAACGTCCTGACTTTC. It encodes CASSLGPGANVLTF.

A few counts support this clone. This chain connects TRBV14 to TRBJ1-5; no clear D gene. Germline-derived CDR1 and CDR2 are SGHDN and FVKESK. The CDR3 contains 12 residues. V was trimmed by 1 base and J by 11 bases, leaving 9 bases between them. DNA for the CDR3: TGTGCCAGCAGCCAAGGACCAGGAACCCAGCATTTT. This encodes CASSQGPGTQHF. The variable domain in full, completed from reference TRBV14 and TRBJ1-5, reads EAGVTQFPSHSVIEKGQTVTLRCDPISGHDNLYWYRRVMGKEIKFLLHFVKESKQDESGMPNNRFLAERTGGTYSTLKVQPAELEDSGVYFCASSQGPGTQHFGDGTRLSIL.

The rearrangement links TRBV7-3 to TRBJ2-2; 7 nucleotides align to TRBD2. V was pared by 5 bases and J by 1 base, with 7 bases of the junction left unmatched. This CDR3 is 16 amino acids long. CDR1 and CDR2 (germline): SGHTA, FQGTGA. The CDR3 reads CASSPAGGMNTGELFF. The CDR3 DNA reads TGTGCCAGCAGCCCCGCCGGGGGGATGAACACCGGGGAGCTGTTTTTT.

V is TRBV28 and J is TRBJ2-5; D not resolved. The V and J ends lost 6 bases and 5 bases respectively, with 16 bases between them. The CDR3 has 14 residues. Germline V lookup: CDR1 MDHEN, CDR2 SYDVKM. CDR3 in DNA: TGTGCCAGCAGCTCTACAGTCGTGGGTGAGACCCAGTACTTC. As protein: CASSSTVVGETQYF.

The rearrangement joins TRBV2 to TRBJ2-7; D is unclear. CDR3 length equals 14 residues. V was cut by 2 bases and J by 4 bases, with 12 bases left in between. The germline gives CDR1 SNHLY, CDR2 FYNNEI. The chain's CDR3 is CASSEKAILYEQYF. The CDR3 region has the DNA TGTGCCAGCAGTGAAAAAGCGATACTTTACGAGCAGTACTTC.

The V gene is TRBV2, the J gene TRBJ1-4; weak D call: TRBD1 (5 bases). The germline gives CDR1 SNHLY, CDR2 FYNNEI. The ends were cut back, 5 bases at V and 7 bases at J, with 14 bases in the middle. This CDR3 is 14 amino acids long. Written as DNA, the CDR3 is TGTGCCAGCAGTCCCGACAGAATGGGTGAAAAACTGTTTTTT. Protein product: CASSPDRMGEKLFF. Using reference TRBV2 and TRBJ1-4 for the parts outside the CDR3, the full variable domain is EPEVTQTPSHQVTQMGQEVILRCVPISNHLYFYWYRQILGQKVEFLVSFYNNEISEKSEIFDDQFSVERPDGSNFTLKIRSTKLEDSAMYFCASSPDRMGEKLFFGSGTQLSVL.

This chain connects TRBV25-1 to TRBJ2-7; no clear D. Trimming shortened V by 10 bases and J by 6 bases, and 10 bases separated the two germline ends. The CDR3 covers 10 residues. CDR1 and CDR2 (germline): MGHDK, SYGVNS. The CDR3 bases are TGTGCCACTCGTCTTCCCGAGCAGTACTTC. It translates to CATRLPEQYF.

This chain connects TRBV7-9 to TRBJ1-2, with TRBD1 matching 10 bases. The CDR3 extends over 15 amino acids. Germline V gene sequence: CDR1 SEHNR, CDR2 FQNEAQ (reference sequence). V gave up 4 bases and J gave up 2 bases; unmatched junction bases: 4. The CDR3 region has the DNA TGTGCCAGCAGCTCATTGGACAGGGGGAACTATGGCTACACCTTC. It is translated as CASSSLDRGNYGYTF. Based on the CDR3 plus reference TRBV7-9 and TRBJ1-2, the full variable domain is DTGVSQNPRHKITKRGQNVTFRCDPISEHNRLYWYRQTLGQGPEFLTYFQNEAQLEKSRLLSDRFSAERPKGSFSTLEIQRTEQGDSAMYLCASSSLDRGNYGYTFGSGTRLTVV.

The gene calls are TRBV27 and TRBJ2-1, with D possibly matching TRBD1 (6 bases). CDR1 and CDR2 from the germline V gene are MNHEY and SMNVEV (reference sequence). V lost 8 bases, J lost 4 bases, and 18 bases lay in between. The CDR3 has 15 residues. This CDR3 reads CASGHDTGLYNEQFF. DNA of the CDR3: TGTGCCAGCGGCCACGACACAGGGCTATACAATGAGCAGTTCTTC.